The clone carrying this T cell receptor (beta chain) was counted only a few times. These data are taken from a study of control samples from healthy donors and cancer patients. Method: immunoSEQ multiplex PCR; TCRdb's copy keeps in-frame clones and lacks some. The repertoire holds about 120,000 clones, with 75% to 90% as singletons. Germline CDR1 reads SGHRS; CDR2 reads YFSETQ. The CDR3 contains 15 residues. After removal of 2 bases from V and 6 bases from J, the junction contained 6 bases not matched to a gene. This chain links TRBV5-1 with TRBJ2-1; 9 bases match TRBD2. This sequence was found in a woman aged 45-59 years with colorectal cancer. The sequenced material came from PBMCs. This CDR3 reads CASSFGLASVNEQFF. The CDR3, as DNA: TGCGCCAGCAGCTTCGGACTAGCGTCGGTCAATGAGCAGTTCTTC.